The subject of this entry is one TCR beta chain. Random hexamers primed reverse transcription of 0.5 to 1 ug RNA. Coverage of TCR beta CDR3 amplification by immunoSEQ multiplex PCR extended to 54 Vbeta and 13 Jbeta. MiXCR, applied by TCRdb to the immunoSEQ multiplex PCR reads, yields one record per CDR3 protein. The data contain 120,000 to 150,000 distinct CDR3 sequences, 90% to 97% of them singletons. This sample is part of a study of CD8 T cells in Susac syndrome. Blood CD8+ and CD4+ T cells underwent high-throughput TCR beta sequencing. Definite or probable Susac syndrome was diagnosed using recently defined diagnostic criteria. Negative isolation yielded CD8+ and CD4+ T cells; FACS enriched TEMRA cells. Sequencing used CD4+ T cells from PBMCs. The sequence derives from a human donor with Susac syndrome.

The CDR3 bases are TGTGCCAGCAGTTTAGCCAAAAGGGGGCTATGGAAGAATGAGCAGTTCTTC. As protein: CASSLAKRGLWKNEQFF. The genes are TRBV12-3 or TRBV12-4 and TRBJ2-1, with 7 bases that match TRBD1. Trimming removed 0 bases from V and 7 bases from J; junction bases left unmatched: 12. The CDR3 sequence is 17 residues long.